Presented here are 22 T cell receptor beta chains from one specimen sequenced in a study of human T cells and chemical hapten exposure (dated by TCRdb to about 2021). The time point label on this specimen signifies: patch test 1, 2 weeks after DPC sensitization. The treatment or condition label here, explained by the study, means: therapeutic diphenylcyclopropenone sensitization with weekly scalp DPC. Libraries were built with RACE. Reads for this sample came from a NextSeq 500. TCRdb handled the public reads itself, with Q25 trimming in fastp and clone calling in MiXCR, and kept productive beta chains. Rows are combined by CDR3 protein, so each entry shows the most common genes and DNA. Present in this sample are around 110,000 distinct CDR3 sequences, 12% of which were seen just once. Jointly, the top ten make up approximately 1.5% of the sample. Sequencing was performed on whole blood, taken in connection with sensitization to the hapten diphenylcyclopropenone (DPC). The receptors here all came from a woman between 45 and 65 years old with alopecia areata. Some clones in this sample may be carry-over from other donors' samples.

This clonotype was found many times. The chain joins TRBV5-5 to TRBJ1-6; no reliable D call. V was cut by 9 bases and J by 3 bases, with 10 bases left in between. Germline V CDR1 and CDR2: SGHKS, YYEKEE (reference sequence). The CDR3 is made up of 13 amino acids. The CDR3 sequence is CANRYFYNSPLHF. DNA of the CDR3: TGTGCCAACCGATACTTCTATAATTCACCCCTCCACTTT.

At least ten counts were recorded for this clonotype. The V gene is TRBV10-3, the J gene TRBJ2-7; D might be TRBD1 or TRBD2, each matching 5 bases. The CDR3 sequence is 16 residues long. The V gene's germline CDR1 is ENHRY and CDR2 SYGVKD. V lost 3 bases and J lost 3, with 18 bases in between. In DNA, the CDR3 is TGTGCCATCAGTGACTTAACGGGACCTGGCCGCTACGAGCAGTACTTC. This encodes CAISDLTGPGRYEQYF.

V and J are TRBV7-2 and TRBJ1-1; no definite D call. CDR1 is SGHTA, CDR2 FQGNSA, per germline. Deletions cut 7 bases from V and 4 bases from J, with 7 bases between. The CDR3 runs 11 residues. The CDR3 reads CASKQSTEAFF. CDR3 sequence (DNA): TGTGCCAGCAAGCAAAGCACTGAAGCTTTCTTT.

This clonotype has a count of ten or more. The rearrangement uses TRBV29-1 and TRBJ2-6; possible D gene TRBD1, 5 bases. V gave up 1 base and J gave up 4 bases, with 8 bases separating them. There are 14 residues in the CDR3. Looked up from germline, CDR1 is SQVTM and CDR2 is ANQGSEA. For the CDR3, the DNA is TGCAGCGTTGAAGTTGGGGCCGGGGCCAACGTCCTGACTTTC. Encoded protein: CSVEVGAGANVLTF.

This clonotype was counted ten times or more. The chain uses TRBV18 and TRBJ2-1; 13 positions match TRBD2. With V trimmed by 3 bases and J by 0 bases, 5 bases remained unmatched. The CDR3 is made up of 18 amino acids. Germline assignment: CDR1 KGHSH and CDR2 LQKENI. The CDR3 loop is CASSPRTSGGSSYNEQFF. The CDR3 nucleotides are TGTGCCAGCTCACCCAGGACTAGCGGGGGCAGCTCCTACAATGAGCAGTTCTTC.

Ten or more counts support this clonotype. This sequence joins TRBV6-2 or TRBV6-3 and TRBJ2-1; maybe TRBD1 (5 bases). Trimming pared 10 bases from V and 7 bases from J, leaving 23 bases between. The CDR3 runs to 15 residues. Per the germline V gene, CDR1 is MNHEY and CDR2 is SVGEGT. The CDR3 bases are TGTGCCATGCAGGGCGACCCGGGCCCCGAGAATGAGCAGTTCTTC. The encoded protein is CAMQGDPGPENEQFF.

There are many counts of this clonotype. This rearrangement joins TRBV6-1 to TRBJ1-4; D perhaps matches TRBD1 (5 bases). Germline V gene sequence: CDR1 MNHNS, CDR2 SASEGT. Between the trimmed V and J ends, which lost 4 bases and 7 bases, there was a span of 16 bases. The CDR3 consists of 15 residues. CDR3 protein: CASSADHSGSEKLFF. In DNA form, the CDR3 reads TGTGCCAGCAGTGCAGATCACTCAGGGAGTGAAAAACTGTTTTTT.

This clonotype has just a few counts. The rearrangement joins TRBV6-5 to TRBJ2-3, with 8 bases identical to TRBD1. This CDR3 has 15 residues. Trimming cost V 5 bases and J 3 bases; bases outside gene matches: 7. From germline, CDR1 is MNHEY and CDR2 SVGAGI. The CDR3 sequence is CASSNQGARTDTQYF. The DNA of the CDR3 is TGTGCCAGCAGTAACCAGGGGGCGCGGACAGATACGCAGTATTTT.

This rearrangement joins TRBV7-2 to TRBJ2-6; the match to TRBD2 covers 10 bases. Trimming cost V 2 bases and J 0 bases; bases outside gene matches: 4. Germline V CDR1 and CDR2: SGHTA, FQGNSA. This CDR3 comprises 18 residues. The CDR3 is CASSLLAGDPSGANVLTF. CDR3 bases: TGTGCCAGCAGCTTACTAGCGGGGGACCCCTCTGGGGCCAACGTCCTGACTTTC.

The V call is TRBV18, the J call TRBJ2-5; D not certain. V gave up 2 bases and J gave up 3 bases, with 7 bases separating them. Germline CDR1 and CDR2: KGHSH and LQKENI. This CDR3 is built from 13 residues. The CDR3 bases are TGTGCCAGCTCACCAAGGCAGAAAGAGACCCAGTACTTC. This gives the protein CASSPRQKETQYF.

This clonotype was found many times. V gene TRBV4-3 combines with J gene TRBJ2-3, with unresolved D. The CDR3 has 14 amino acids. Germline V gene lookup returns CDR1 LGHNA and CDR2 YSLEER. Trimming shortened V by 0 bases and J by 0 bases, and 4 bases separated the two germline ends. CDR3 in DNA: TGCGCCAGCAGCCAAGACAGTAGCACAGATACGCAGTATTTT. This gives the protein CASSQDSSTDTQYF.

This clonotype was counted only a few times. This chain links TRBV18 with TRBJ2-2; D is possibly TRBD1 or TRBD2 (5 bases each). The length of the CDR3 is 14 residues. Trimming pared 5 bases from V and 7 bases from J, leaving 14 bases between. Germline V CDR1 and CDR2: KGHSH, LQKENI. DNA for the CDR3: TGTGCCAGCTCAAAGGGGAGAACTGACGGGGAGCTGTTTTTT. Amino acids: CASSKGRTDGELFF.

This clonotype came up many times. The chain couples TRBV15 to TRBJ2-2; D remains ambiguous. The CDR3 is made up of 17 amino acids. Germline V gene sequence: CDR1 LNHNV, CDR2 YYDKDF (reference sequence). V lost 0 bases and J 5 bases, leaving 16 bases between the germline ends. CDR3 DNA sequence: TGTGCCACCAGCAGAGATAGAGGTAGCTTCAGTACCGGGGAGCTGTTTTTT. This encodes CATSRDRGSFSTGELFF.

This clonotype was detected a few times. The gene calls are TRBV11-2 and TRBJ1-1, with 7 bases lining up with TRBD1. Trimming removed 9 bases from V and 3 bases from J; junction bases left unmatched: 16. This CDR3 contains 16 residues. CDR1 SGHAT and CDR2 FQNNGV come from the germline V gene. CDR3 in amino acids: CASDRGPGGGDTEAFF. CDR3 DNA: TGTGCCAGTGATAGGGGGCCCGGAGGTGGGGACACTGAAGCTTTCTTT.

In this sample, this clonotype turned up a few times. The chain is built from TRBV4-1 and TRBJ2-4, with TRBD1 identical over 8 bases. Per the germline V gene, CDR1 is MGHRA and CDR2 is YSYEKL. The CDR3 has 15 residues. V shed 0 bases and J 8 bases; nucleotides not matched to a gene: 6. The CDR3 is CASSQEQGAVYIQYF. Written as DNA, the CDR3 is TGCGCCAGCAGCCAAGAGCAGGGGGCGGTTTACATTCAGTACTTC.

This clonotype was counted ten times or more. The gene calls are TRBV6-5 and TRBJ2-3, with D hard to call. Germline V gene lookup returns CDR1 MNHEY and CDR2 SVGAGI. Trimming left V 5 bases short and J 7 bases short, with 25 bases between. The CDR3 is made up of 17 amino acids. CDR3 coding DNA: TGTGCCAGCAGTGGGAAGATCGACAACCCACGTGGTAATACGCAGTATTTT. This encodes CASSGKIDNPRGNTQYF.

To note about this clonotype: This may stem from a read error, because a much larger clone lies one nucleotide away. The J gene is TRBJ1-1, the V gene TRBV6-6; possible D gene TRBD1, 5 bases. With 7 bases removed from V and 6 bases from J, the gap between germline ends came to 15 bases. The length of the CDR3 is 13 residues. Germline V gene lookup returns CDR1 MNHNY and CDR2 SVGAGI (reference sequence). CDR3 DNA: TGTGCCAGCACCGAGGACGGGGGGTCTGAAGCTTTCTTT. Translation: CASTEDGGSEAFF.

This clonotype was detected ten times or more. The chain carries TRBV19 and TRBJ1-2; D gene ambiguous. V lost 8 bases, J lost 6 bases, and 16 bases lay in between. The CDR3 runs to 13 residues. Germline V gives CDR1 LNHDA, CDR2 SQIVND (reference sequence). The CDR3: CASEMSARHGYTF. CDR3 bases: TGTGCCAGTGAAATGTCCGCGAGGCATGGCTACACCTTC. Full variable domain (outside the CDR3, taken from reference TRBV19 and TRBJ1-2): DGGITQSPKYLFRKEGQNVTLSCEQNLNHDAMYWYRQDPGQGLRLIYYSQIVNDFQKGDIAEGYSVSREKKESFPLTVTSAQKNPTAFYLCASEMSARHGYTFGSGTRLTVV.

This clonotype occurred once. The chain combines TRBV6-2 or TRBV6-3 with TRBJ2-5; TRBD1 or TRBD2 may be the D gene (6 bases each). The V gene lost 2 bases and the J gene lost 5 bases, with 15 bases spanning the gap. The CDR3 consists of 15 residues. CDR1 MNHEY and CDR2 SVGEGT come from the germline V gene. CDR3 bases: TGTGCCAGCAGTTACATGGAGGGGGTCCGCGAGACCCAGTACTTC. Translating gives CASSYMEGVRETQYF.

CDR3 coding DNA: TGCGCCAGCAGCACCCAGGGACAGGGAGGCACTGAAGCTTTCTTT. It is translated as CASSTQGQGGTEAFF. The chain joins TRBV4-3 to TRBJ1-1; TRBD1 aligns across 9 bases. This CDR3 is built from 15 residues. CDR1 LGHNA and CDR2 YSLEER come from the germline V gene. V was pared by 5 bases and J by 4 bases, with 8 bases of the junction left unmatched.

In this sample, this clonotype turned up a few times. The V gene is TRBV7-2, the J gene TRBJ2-7, with a weak D call TRBD1 (6 bases). The length of the CDR3 is 15 residues. Trimming removed 2 bases from V and 1 base from J, with 12 bases in between. In germline, CDR1 is SGHTA, CDR2 FQGNSA. The CDR3 DNA reads TGTGCCAGCAGCTTAACTAGGACAGAGTCCTACGAGCAGTACTTC. It codes for CASSLTRTESYEQYF.

Note on this clonotype: One end of the junction fails to match germline, which may point to a read error. V gene TRBV10-2 combines with J gene TRBJ1-5; D is undetermined. The CDR3 is 14 residues long. CDR1 is WSHSY and CDR2 is SAAADI in the germline V gene. CDR3 nucleotide sequence: TGCGCCAGCAATGAGCTGGCGAACAATCAGCCCCAGCATTTT. Translating gives CASNELANNQPQHF.